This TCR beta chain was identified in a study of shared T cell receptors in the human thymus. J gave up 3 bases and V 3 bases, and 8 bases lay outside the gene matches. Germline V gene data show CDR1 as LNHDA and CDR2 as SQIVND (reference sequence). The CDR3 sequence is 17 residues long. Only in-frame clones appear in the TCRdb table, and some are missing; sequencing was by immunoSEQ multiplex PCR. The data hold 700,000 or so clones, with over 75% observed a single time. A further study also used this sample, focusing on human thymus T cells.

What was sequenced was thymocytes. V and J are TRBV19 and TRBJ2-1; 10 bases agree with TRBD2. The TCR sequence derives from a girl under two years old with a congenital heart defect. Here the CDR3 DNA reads TGTGCCAGTAGTATCGGACTAGCGGAGACATTCTACAATGAGCAGTTCTTC. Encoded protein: CASSIGLAETFYNEQFF.